What follows is one TCR beta chain and its context. Other DNA variants within this sample encode the same CDR3. This record belongs to a study of OX40 agonist ivuxolimab in advanced cancers. Produced via immunoSEQ multiplex PCR; TCRdb's table is partial and in-frame only. In the table there are 100,000 to 150,000 clones, 85% to 95% of which are singletons. The input for sequencing was CD4+ or CD8+ T cells sorted from blood, taken in a trial of the OX40 agonist ivuxolimab. The receptor comes from an adult with an advanced solid tumor such as melanoma, head and neck, liver or kidney cancer.

CDR3 in DNA: TGTGCCAGCAGCTTCGACATGAACACTGAAGCTTTCTTT. It specifies CASSFDMNTEAFF. J is TRBJ1-1 and V is TRBV7-9; D gene uncertain. Per germline, CDR1 SEHNR and CDR2 FQNEAQ (reference sequence). The ends were cut back, 3 bases at V and 0 bases at J, with 5 bases in the middle. The CDR3 totals 13 residues.